The next 8 T cell receptor beta chains were all read from a single sample in a study of blood T cell repertoires in COVID-19. Generated by immunoSEQ multiplex PCR, the TCRdb table keeps only in-frame clones and is missing some. The sample has about 88,000 clones, roughly 84% seen once. The sequenced sample consisted of peripheral blood. The receptor set was obtained from a woman aged 65 to 85 with acute or convalescent COVID-19.

This sequence joins TRBV5-1 and TRBJ2-5; tentatively, D is TRBD2 (6 bases). The CDR3 length is 16 residues. Deletions cut 0 bases from V and 2 bases from J, with 14 bases between. Germline V CDR1 and CDR2: SGHRS, YFSETQ. For the CDR3, the DNA is TGCGCCAGCAGCTTGGCGGCTAGCGCCCGGCAAGAGACCCAGTACTTC. It yields the protein CASSLAASARQETQYF.

This sequence joins TRBV7-8 and TRBJ2-7; 9 nucleotides align to TRBD1. Germline CDR1 and CDR2: SGHVS and FQNEAQ. There are 13 residues in the CDR3. J was trimmed by 1 base and V by 9 bases; bases with no gene match: 4. CDR3 coding DNA: TGTGCCAGTGGACAGGGGATTTCCTACGAGCAGTACGTC. Its translation: CASGQGISYEQYV.

The gene calls are TRBV5-4 and TRBJ2-6; 9 bases are a match to TRBD1. Germline V gives CDR1 SGHNT, CDR2 YYREEE (reference sequence). J lost 1 base, V lost 5 bases, and 13 bases had no gene match. The CDR3 loop spans 19 amino acids. The CDR3 DNA follows: TGTGCCAGCAGTCAGACCGGGACAGGGCTTAGATCTGGGGCCAACGTCCTGACTTTC. It encodes CASSQTGTGLRSGANVLTF.

V usage is TRBV6-5 and J usage is TRBJ1-2; perhaps TRBD1 as D (5 bases). CDR3 length: 11 amino acids. V was clipped by 6 bases and J by 8 bases, with 10 bases between them. Germline CDR1 and CDR2: MNHEY and SVGAGI. The CDR3 DNA reads as TGTGCCAGCAGCTGGGGGGTAGGCTACACCTTC. The encoded protein is CASSWGVGYTF.

V usage is TRBV19 and J usage is TRBJ2-3; 8 nucleotides agree with TRBD1. The V gene's germline CDR1 is LNHDA and CDR2 SQIVND (reference sequence). Trimming at V came to 8 bases and at J to 4 bases, leaving 8 bases not matched to a gene. The CDR3 totals 14 residues. This chain's CDR3 is CASRLAGGSDTQYF. The CDR3 DNA is TGTGCCAGTCGGCTGGCAGGGGGCTCAGATACGCAGTATTTT.

The rearrangement joins TRBV6-2 or TRBV6-3 to TRBJ2-1; D may be TRBD1 (6 bases). From germline, CDR1 is MNHEY and CDR2 SVGEGT. Trimming shortened V by 5 bases and J by 1 base, and 12 bases separated the two germline ends. This CDR3 region has 15 residues. CDR3 bases: TGTGCCAGCAGTCCATTCGACAGGTCCTACAATGAGCAGTTCTTC. Translation gives CASSPFDRSYNEQFF.

This clone was picked up a small number of times. The V and J genes are TRBV18 and TRBJ1-5; D not certain. V gave up 1 base and J gave up 8 bases, with 18 bases separating them. CDR1 is KGHSH and CDR2 is LQKENI in the germline V gene. The CDR3 covers 16 residues. The CDR3 loop is CASSPLDAGQVEPQHF. The CDR3 coding sequence is TGTGCCAGCTCACCACTGGACGCGGGCCAAGTTGAGCCCCAGCATTTT.

In DNA, the CDR3 is TGTGCCTGGAGGTTACAGGGTATTTCACCCCTCCACTTT. The encoded protein is CAWRLQGISPLHF. The chain couples TRBV30 to TRBJ1-6, with D tentatively TRBD1 (6 bases). The length of the CDR3 is 13 residues. From germline, CDR1 is GTSNPN and CDR2 SVGIG (reference sequence). Trimming took 3 bases from V and 9 from J, leaving 12 bases between them.